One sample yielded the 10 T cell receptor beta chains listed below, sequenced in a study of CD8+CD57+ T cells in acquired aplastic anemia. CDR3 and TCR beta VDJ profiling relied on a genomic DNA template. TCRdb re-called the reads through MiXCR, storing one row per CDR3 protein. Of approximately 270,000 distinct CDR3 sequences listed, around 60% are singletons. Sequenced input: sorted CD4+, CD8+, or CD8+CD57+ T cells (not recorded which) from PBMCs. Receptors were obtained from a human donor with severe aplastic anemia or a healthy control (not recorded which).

The CDR3 DNA is TGTGCCAGTAGTAAGCTAGCGGGAGGGTTCGGGGAGCTGTTTTTT. Its translation: CASSKLAGGFGELFF. V gene TRBV19 combines with J gene TRBJ2-2; TRBD2 aligns across 12 bases. V dropped 4 bases and J dropped 7; count of bases not matched to a gene: 4. Germline assignment: CDR1 LNHDA and CDR2 SQIVND (reference sequence). The length of the CDR3 is 15 residues.

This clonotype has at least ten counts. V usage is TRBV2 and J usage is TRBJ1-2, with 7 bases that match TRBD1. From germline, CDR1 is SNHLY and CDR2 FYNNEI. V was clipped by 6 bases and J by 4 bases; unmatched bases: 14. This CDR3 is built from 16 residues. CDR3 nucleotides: TGTGCCAGCAGCGATGGTCCCGGGACAGTTATCTATGGCTACACCTTC. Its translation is CASSDGPGTVIYGYTF.

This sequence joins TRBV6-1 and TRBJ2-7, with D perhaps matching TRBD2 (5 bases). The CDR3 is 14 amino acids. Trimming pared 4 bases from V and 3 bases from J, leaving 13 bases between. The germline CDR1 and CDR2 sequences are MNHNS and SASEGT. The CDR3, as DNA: TGTGCCAGCAGTGGGACCGGGATCTACTACGAGCAGTACTTC. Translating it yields CASSGTGIYYEQYF.

The CDR3 sequence: CASSQGQPYGYTF. CDR3 nucleotides: TGTGCCAGCAGCCAGGGACAGCCATATGGCTACACCTTC. This chain joins TRBV7-6 and TRBJ1-2; 7 bases map to TRBD1. The J segment lost 5 bases and the V segment lost 5 bases, leaving 5 bases of the junction unmatched. CDR1 and CDR2 (germline): SGHVS, FNYEAQ. The CDR3 has 13 residues. Full variable domain (rest looked up from reference TRBV7-6 and TRBJ1-2): GAGVSQSPRYKVTKRGQDVALRCDPISGHVSLYWYRQALGQGPEFLTYFNYEAQQDKSGLPNDRFSAERPEGSISTLTIQRTEQRDSAMYRCASSQGQPYGYTFGSGTRLTVV.

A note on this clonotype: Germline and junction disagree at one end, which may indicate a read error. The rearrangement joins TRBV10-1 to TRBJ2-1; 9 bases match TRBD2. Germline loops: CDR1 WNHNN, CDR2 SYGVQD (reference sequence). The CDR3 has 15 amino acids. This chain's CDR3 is CASSQEAGGYNEQFF. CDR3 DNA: TGTGCCAGCAGCCAAGAAGCGGGGGGATACAATGAGCAGTTCTTC.

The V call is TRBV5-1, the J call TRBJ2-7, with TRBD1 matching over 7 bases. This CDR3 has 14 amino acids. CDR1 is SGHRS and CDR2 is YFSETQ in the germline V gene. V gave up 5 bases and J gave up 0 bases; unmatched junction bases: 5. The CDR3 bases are TGCGCCAGCAGGACCGGGACAGCCTCCTACGAGCAGTACTTC. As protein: CASRTGTASYEQYF.

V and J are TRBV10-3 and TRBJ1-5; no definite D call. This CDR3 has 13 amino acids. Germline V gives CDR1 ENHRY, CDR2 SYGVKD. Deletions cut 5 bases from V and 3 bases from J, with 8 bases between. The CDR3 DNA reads TGTGCCATCAGTACGGAAAACAATCAGCCCCAGCATTTT. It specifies CAISTENNQPQHF.

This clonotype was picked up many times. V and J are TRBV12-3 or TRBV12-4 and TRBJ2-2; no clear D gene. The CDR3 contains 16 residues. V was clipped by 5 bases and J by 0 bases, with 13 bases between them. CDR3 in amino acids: CASSRTGPSNTGELFF. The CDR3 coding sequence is TGTGCCAGCAGTCGAACCGGGCCATCGAACACCGGGGAGCTGTTTTTT.

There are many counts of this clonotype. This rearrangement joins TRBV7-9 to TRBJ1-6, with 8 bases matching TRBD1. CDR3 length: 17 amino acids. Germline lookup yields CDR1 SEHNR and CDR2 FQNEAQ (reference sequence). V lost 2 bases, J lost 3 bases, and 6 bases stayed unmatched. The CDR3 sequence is CASSLMTGALYNSPLHF. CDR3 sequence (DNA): TGTGCCAGCAGCTTAATGACAGGGGCGCTCTATAATTCACCCCTCCACTTT.

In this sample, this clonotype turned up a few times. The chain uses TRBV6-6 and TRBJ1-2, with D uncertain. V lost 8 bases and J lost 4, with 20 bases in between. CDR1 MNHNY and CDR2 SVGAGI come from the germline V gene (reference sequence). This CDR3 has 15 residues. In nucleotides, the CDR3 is TGTGCCAGCTCACAAAGGGAGGTGGGCACCTATGGCTACACCTTC. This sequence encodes CASSQREVGTYGYTF.